One T cell receptor (beta chain) is described in this entry. What it binds is not known. Sequencing used immunoSEQ multiplex PCR; TCRdb keeps in-frame clones, though not all of them. The sample lists approximately 82,000 clones; nearly 95% were seen once. The data are from a study of OX40 agonist ivuxolimab in advanced cancers. Study in general: An agonistic anti-OX40 (CD134) antibody, ivuxolimab, was used to treat the patients. Study-level points and caveats: Averaged across samples, CD8+ T cells carried more expanded clones than CD4+ did. Within 6 weeks, CD4+ and CD8+ blood T cells expanded clonally at 0.1 to 3.0 mg/kg.

Germline CDR1 MNHEY, CDR2 SVGAGI. The junction had 11 bases not matched to a gene; V was cut back by 0 bases and J by 8 bases. There are 16 residues in the CDR3. The gene calls are TRBV6-5 and TRBJ1-2, with 8 nucleotides matching TRBD1. Material: CD4+ or CD8+ T cells sorted from blood, obtained in a trial of the OX40 agonist ivuxolimab. This receptor was obtained from an adult with an advanced solid tumor such as melanoma, head and neck, liver or kidney cancer. CDR3 sequence: CASSYSIGQGTWGYTF. DNA for the CDR3: TGTGCCAGCAGTTACTCGATAGGACAGGGAACATGGGGCTACACCTTC.